The 4 T cell receptor beta chains listed next were all sequenced from one sample in a study of preoperative IRX-2 immunotherapy in early breast cancer. Treatment denoted: preoperative locoregional IRX-2 cytokine immunotherapy. Clones were read by immunoSEQ multiplex PCR, and TCRdb kept only the in-frame ones, dropping some. The data show roughly 99,000 clones, roughly 88% seen once. The material was tumor tissue, obtained after IRX-2 immunotherapy. Receptor source: a human donor with breast cancer.

The rearrangement links TRBV28 to TRBJ2-7; D remains unclear. The germline V gene encodes CDR1 MDHEN and CDR2 SYDVKM. Trimming shortened V by 2 bases and J by 4 bases, and 6 bases separated the two germline ends. This CDR3 spans 12 amino acids. The CDR3, as DNA: TGTGCCAGCAGTTTAATCCGTTACGAGCAGTACTTC. It translates to CASSLIRYEQYF.

This clone was counted a few times. The J gene is TRBJ2-5, the V gene TRBV11-3; D remains unclear. Trimming stripped 3 bases from V and 7 bases from J, with 18 bases between. Germline V gene data show CDR1 as SGHNT and CDR2 as YENEEA. The CDR3 consists of 15 residues. CDR3 sequence (DNA): TGTGCCAGCAGCTTGCCTGGGAAGGGTTACGGGACCCAGTACTTC. Translating gives CASSLPGKGYGTQYF.

The V call is TRBV28, the J call TRBJ1-5; D is ambiguous. CDR3 length: 14 amino acids. Germline CDR1 MDHEN, CDR2 SYDVKM. Trimming took 3 bases from V and 7 from J, leaving 13 bases between them. The CDR3 reads CASSLAGSWQPQHF. The DNA for the CDR3 is TGTGCCAGCAGTTTGGCGGGAAGTTGGCAGCCCCAGCATTTT. The full variable domain, in which reference TRBV28 and TRBJ1-5 provide the parts outside the CDR3, is DVKVTQSSRYLVKRTGEKVFLECVQDMDHENMFWYRQDPGLGLRLIYFSYDVKMKEKGDIPEGYSVSREKKERFSLILESASTNQTSMYLCASSLAGSWQPQHFGDGTRLSIL.

The rearrangement joins TRBV6-8 to TRBJ2-1; tentative D call: TRBD1 (5 bases). Looked up from germline, CDR1 is MNHGY and CDR2 is SAAAGT. The CDR3 has 17 residues. Deletions cut 1 base from V and 8 bases from J, with 21 bases between. The CDR3 loop is CASSYLQTVSGHDEQFF. The DNA for the CDR3 is TGTGCCAGCAGTTACTTGCAAACAGTGAGTGGACACGATGAGCAGTTCTTC.